This entry concerns a single TCR beta chain. Its specificity is not known. The sample belongs to a study of T cell repertoires in cytomegalovirus infection. General study points: Public TCR beta family frequency separated CMV-and-HLA carriers, including in an independent cohort.

Using its own MiXCR run on the reads, TCRdb lists one record per CDR3 protein. The table lists some 220,000 distinct CDR3 sequences, 9% to 15% of them singletons. Per germline, CDR1 MDHEN and CDR2 SYDVKM. The V gene end was trimmed by 7 bases and the J gene end by 3 bases; junction bases not matched to a gene: 2. The CDR3 is 12 residues long. The rearrangement uses TRBV28 and TRBJ2-7; 8 nucleotides line up with TRBD1. Material: PBMCs. The source is a human donor in good health (CMV status not recorded). Some clones in this sample may be carry-over from other donors' samples. The CDR3 region is CASNGQGYEQYF. Written as DNA, the CDR3 is TGTGCCAGCAATGGACAGGGCTACGAGCAGTACTTC.